Here is one T cell receptor (beta chain) with its context. The sample comes from a study of T cell changes during pregnancy in multiple sclerosis. V was pared by 5 bases and J by 2 bases, with 10 bases of the junction left unmatched. This CDR3 comprises 17 residues. Germline lookup yields CDR1 LNHDA and CDR2 SQIVND (reference sequence). Sequencing was performed with immunoSEQ multiplex PCR; in TCRdb, only in-frame clones are kept and a portion is missing. The profile shows 75,000 to 95,000 clones, approximately 95% of them singletons. The chain has TRBV19 and TRBJ2-1, with 9 bases lining up with TRBD2. This receptor was obtained from a female donor with multiple sclerosis, enrolled in a pregnancy study. This specimen consisted of CD4+ T cells from peripheral blood mononuclear cells, obtained after pregnancy. CDR3 amino acids: CASSETSGVGAYNEQFF. CDR3 bases: TGTGCCAGTAGTGAGACTAGCGGCGTGGGGGCCTACAATGAGCAGTTCTTC.